The present T cell receptor (beta chain) was sequenced within a study of a mutant IDH1 vaccine in newly diagnosed glioma. General study results and limits: Alterations occurring in top peripheral T cell clonotypes seemed unrelated to pseudoprogression. Immune responses induced by the vaccine were seen in around 92% of patients, spanning multiple MHC alleles.

Profiling relied on immunoSEQ multiplex PCR, and the TCRdb table lists in-frame clones only, not all of them. The data hold 60,000 to 75,000 clones, with approximately 86% observed a single time. Stated time point: week 35, safety follow-up. It was 300 ug of mutant IDH1 20-mer peptide that made up each vaccine dose, given with topical imiquimod. On this clone itself: No antigen is known for it.

The germline gives CDR1 MNHEY, CDR2 SMNVEV (reference sequence). The V end lost 6 bases, the J end lost 3 bases, and 15 bases lay between the germline ends. The CDR3 totals 15 residues. V usage is TRBV27 and J usage is TRBJ1-5, with D possibly matching TRBD1 (6 bases). Here the sequenced sample was PBMCs, taken from a glioma patient whose treatment included an IDH1 peptide vaccine. This TCR was recovered from a man aged 25-45 years with glioma. The CDR3 region is CASRGGGSINQPQHF. In DNA form, the CDR3 reads TGTGCCAGCAGAGGGGGAGGCAGCATCAATCAGCCCCAGCATTTT.